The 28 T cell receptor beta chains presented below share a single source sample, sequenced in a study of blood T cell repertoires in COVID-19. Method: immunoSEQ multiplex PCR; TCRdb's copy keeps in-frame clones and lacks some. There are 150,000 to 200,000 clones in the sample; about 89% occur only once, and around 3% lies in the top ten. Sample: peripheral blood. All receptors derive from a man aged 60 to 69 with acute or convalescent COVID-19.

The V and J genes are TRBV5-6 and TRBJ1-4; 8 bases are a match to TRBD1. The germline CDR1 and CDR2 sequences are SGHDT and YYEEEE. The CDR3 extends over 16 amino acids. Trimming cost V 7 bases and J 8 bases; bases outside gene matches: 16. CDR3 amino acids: CASGRYRDRLREKLFF. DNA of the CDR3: TGTGCCAGCGGCCGCTACCGGGACAGGCTGCGAGAAAAACTGTTTTTT.

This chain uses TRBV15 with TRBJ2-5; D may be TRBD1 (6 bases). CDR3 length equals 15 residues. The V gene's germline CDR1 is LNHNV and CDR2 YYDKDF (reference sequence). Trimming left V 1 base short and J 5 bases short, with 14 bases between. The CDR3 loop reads CATSRGQERGETQYF. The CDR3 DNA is TGTGCCACCAGCAGAGGACAGGAAAGGGGGGAGACCCAGTACTTC.

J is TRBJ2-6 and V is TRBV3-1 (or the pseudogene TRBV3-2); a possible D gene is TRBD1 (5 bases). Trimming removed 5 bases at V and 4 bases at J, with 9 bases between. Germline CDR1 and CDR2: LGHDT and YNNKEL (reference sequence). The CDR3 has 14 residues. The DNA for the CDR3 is TGTGCCAGCAGCACAGGAGCCGGGGCCAACGTCCTGACTTTC. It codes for CASSTGAGANVLTF.

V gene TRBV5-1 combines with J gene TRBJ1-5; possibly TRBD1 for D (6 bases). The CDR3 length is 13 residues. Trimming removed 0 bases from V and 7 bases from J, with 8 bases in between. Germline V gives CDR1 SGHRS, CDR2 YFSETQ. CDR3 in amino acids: CASSLDGGQPQHF. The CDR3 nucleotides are TGCGCCAGCAGCTTGGATGGGGGCCAGCCCCAGCATTTT.

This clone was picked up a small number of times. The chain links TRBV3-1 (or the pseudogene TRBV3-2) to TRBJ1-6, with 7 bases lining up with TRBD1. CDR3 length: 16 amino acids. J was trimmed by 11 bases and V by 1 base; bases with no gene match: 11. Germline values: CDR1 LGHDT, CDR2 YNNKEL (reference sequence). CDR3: CASSQVGNRGPAPLHF. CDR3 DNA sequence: TGTGCCAGCAGCCAAGTGGGAAACAGGGGTCCGGCACCCCTCCACTTT.

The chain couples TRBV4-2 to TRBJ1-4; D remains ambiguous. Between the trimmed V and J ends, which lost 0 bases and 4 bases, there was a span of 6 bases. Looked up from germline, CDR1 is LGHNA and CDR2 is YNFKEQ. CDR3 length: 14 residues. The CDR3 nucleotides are TGTGCCAGCAGCCAAGATACCGGTAATGAAAAACTGTTTTTT. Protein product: CASSQDTGNEKLFF.

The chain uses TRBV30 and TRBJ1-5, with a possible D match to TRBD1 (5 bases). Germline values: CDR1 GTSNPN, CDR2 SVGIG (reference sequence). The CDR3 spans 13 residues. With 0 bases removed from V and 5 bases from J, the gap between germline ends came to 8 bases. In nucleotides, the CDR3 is TGTGCCTGGAGTGTCAGGGAGGATCAGCCCCAGCATTTT. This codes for CAWSVREDQPQHF.

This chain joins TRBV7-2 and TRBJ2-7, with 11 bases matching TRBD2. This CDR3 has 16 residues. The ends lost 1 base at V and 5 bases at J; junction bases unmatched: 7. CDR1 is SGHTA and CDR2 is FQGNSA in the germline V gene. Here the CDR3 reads CASSLVSGGAVHEQYF. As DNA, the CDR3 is TGTGCCAGCAGCTTAGTTAGCGGGGGGGCCGTCCACGAGCAGTACTTC.

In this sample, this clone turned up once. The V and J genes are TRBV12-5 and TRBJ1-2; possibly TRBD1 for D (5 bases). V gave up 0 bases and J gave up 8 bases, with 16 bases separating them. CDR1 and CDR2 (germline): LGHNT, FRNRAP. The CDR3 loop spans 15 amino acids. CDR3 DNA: TGTGCTAGTGGTTTGGTACGGGGGGGTCCATACGGCTACACCTTC. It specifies CASGLVRGGPYGYTF.

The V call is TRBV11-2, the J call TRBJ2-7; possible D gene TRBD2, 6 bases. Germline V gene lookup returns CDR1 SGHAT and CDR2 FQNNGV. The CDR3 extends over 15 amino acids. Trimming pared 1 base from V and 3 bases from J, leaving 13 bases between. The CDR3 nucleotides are TGTGCCAGCAGCTTAGGCGGAGGGTCCCACTACGAGCAGTACTTC. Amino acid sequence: CASSLGGGSHYEQYF.

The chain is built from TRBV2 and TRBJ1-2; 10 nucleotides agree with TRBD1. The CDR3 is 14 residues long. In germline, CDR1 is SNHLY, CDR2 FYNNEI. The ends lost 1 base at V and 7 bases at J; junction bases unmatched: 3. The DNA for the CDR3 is TGTGCCAGCAGTGAAGAGGGGACAGGGGCTGGCTACACCTTC. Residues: CASSEEGTGAGYTF.

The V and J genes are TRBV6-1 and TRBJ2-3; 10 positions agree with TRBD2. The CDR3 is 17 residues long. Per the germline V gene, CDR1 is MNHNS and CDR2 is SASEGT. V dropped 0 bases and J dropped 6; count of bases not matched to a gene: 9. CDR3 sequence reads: CASSEAPWASGGDTQYF. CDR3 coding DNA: TGTGCCAGCAGTGAAGCTCCATGGGCTAGCGGGGGTGATACGCAGTATTTT.

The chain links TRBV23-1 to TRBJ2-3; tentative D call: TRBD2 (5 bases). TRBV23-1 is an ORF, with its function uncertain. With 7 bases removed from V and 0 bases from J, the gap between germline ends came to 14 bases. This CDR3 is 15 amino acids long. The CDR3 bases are TGCGCCAGCACGTGGTCTAGGACTAGCACAGATACGCAGTATTTT. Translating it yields CASTWSRTSTDTQYF.

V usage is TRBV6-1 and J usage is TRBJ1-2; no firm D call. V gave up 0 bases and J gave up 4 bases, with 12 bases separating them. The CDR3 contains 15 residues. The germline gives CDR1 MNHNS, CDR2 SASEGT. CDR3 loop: CASSEAWRVGYGYTF. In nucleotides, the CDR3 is TGTGCCAGCAGTGAAGCGTGGCGGGTGGGCTATGGCTACACCTTC.

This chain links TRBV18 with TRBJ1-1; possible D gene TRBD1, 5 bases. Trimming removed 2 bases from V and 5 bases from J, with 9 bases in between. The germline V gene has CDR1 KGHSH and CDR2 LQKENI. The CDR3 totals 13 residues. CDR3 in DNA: TGTGCCAGCTCACCAGACAGAAGGACTGAAGCTTTCTTT. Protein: CASSPDRRTEAFF.

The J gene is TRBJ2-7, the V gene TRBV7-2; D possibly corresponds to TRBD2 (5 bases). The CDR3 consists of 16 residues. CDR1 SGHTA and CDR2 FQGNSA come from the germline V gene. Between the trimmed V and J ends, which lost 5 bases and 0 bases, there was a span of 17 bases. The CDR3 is CASSRTGRGYSYEQYF. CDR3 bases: TGTGCCAGCAGCCGGACGGGGAGAGGATACTCCTACGAGCAGTACTTC.

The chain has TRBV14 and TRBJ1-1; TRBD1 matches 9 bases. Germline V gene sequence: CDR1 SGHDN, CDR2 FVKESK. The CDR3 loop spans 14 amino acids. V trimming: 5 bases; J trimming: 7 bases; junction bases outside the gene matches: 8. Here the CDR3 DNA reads TGTGCCAGCAGCTCTTACAGGGGGCTACATGAAGCTTTCTTT. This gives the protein CASSSYRGLHEAFF.

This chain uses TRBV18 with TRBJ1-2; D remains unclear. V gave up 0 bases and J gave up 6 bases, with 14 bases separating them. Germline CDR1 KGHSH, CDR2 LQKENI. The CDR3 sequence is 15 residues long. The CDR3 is CASSPPIHTPNGYTF. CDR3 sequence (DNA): TGTGCCAGCTCACCACCGATCCACACCCCAAATGGCTACACCTTC.

The CDR3: CASSLSSGTVYEQYF. CDR3 nucleotide sequence: TGTGCCAGCAGCCTCAGTTCCGGGACAGTCTACGAGCAGTACTTC. V and J are TRBV6-2 or TRBV6-3 and TRBJ2-7; 7 bases align to TRBD1. The CDR3 spans 15 residues. The ends lost 6 bases at V and 3 bases at J; junction bases unmatched: 11. Germline V gene data show CDR1 as MNHEY and CDR2 as SVGEGT.

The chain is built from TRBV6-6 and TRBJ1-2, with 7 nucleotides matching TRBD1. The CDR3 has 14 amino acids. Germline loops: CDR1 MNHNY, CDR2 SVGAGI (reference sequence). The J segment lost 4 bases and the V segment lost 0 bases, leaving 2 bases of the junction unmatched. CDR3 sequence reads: CASSYSGQSYGYTF. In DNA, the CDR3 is TGTGCCAGCAGTTACTCGGGACAGTCCTATGGCTACACCTTC.

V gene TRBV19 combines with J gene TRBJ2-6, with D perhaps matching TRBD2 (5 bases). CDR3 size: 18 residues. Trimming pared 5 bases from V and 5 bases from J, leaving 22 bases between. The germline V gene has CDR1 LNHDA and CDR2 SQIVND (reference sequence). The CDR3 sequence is CASSPPPGRRSRANVLTF. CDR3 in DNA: TGTGCCAGTAGTCCCCCTCCGGGGAGACGGTCGAGGGCCAACGTCCTGACTTTC.

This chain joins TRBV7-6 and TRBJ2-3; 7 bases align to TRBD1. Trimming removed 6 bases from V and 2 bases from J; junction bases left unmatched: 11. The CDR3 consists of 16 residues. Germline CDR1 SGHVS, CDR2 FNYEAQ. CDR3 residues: CASSSGTALFTDTQYF. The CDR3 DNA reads TGTGCCAGCAGTTCCGGGACAGCTCTCTTCACAGATACGCAGTATTTT.

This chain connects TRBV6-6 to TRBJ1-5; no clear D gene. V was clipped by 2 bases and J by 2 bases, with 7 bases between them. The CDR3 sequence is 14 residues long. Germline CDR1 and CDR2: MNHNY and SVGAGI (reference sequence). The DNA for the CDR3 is TGTGCCAGCAGTTACCCCGAGGGCAATCAGCCCCAGCATTTT. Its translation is CASSYPEGNQPQHF.

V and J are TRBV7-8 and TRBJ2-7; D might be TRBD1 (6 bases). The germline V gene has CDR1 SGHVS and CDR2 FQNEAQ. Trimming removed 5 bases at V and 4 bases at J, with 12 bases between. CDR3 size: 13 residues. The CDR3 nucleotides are TGTGCCAGCAGCCGGGACACCCTGTACGAGCAGTACTTC. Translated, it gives CASSRDTLYEQYF.

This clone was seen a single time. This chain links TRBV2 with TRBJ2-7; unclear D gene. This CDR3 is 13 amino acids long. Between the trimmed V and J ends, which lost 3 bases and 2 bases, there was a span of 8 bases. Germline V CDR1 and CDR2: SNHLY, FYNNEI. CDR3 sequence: CASSDTVAYEQYF. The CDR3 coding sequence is TGTGCCAGCAGTGATACAGTCGCCTACGAGCAGTACTTC.

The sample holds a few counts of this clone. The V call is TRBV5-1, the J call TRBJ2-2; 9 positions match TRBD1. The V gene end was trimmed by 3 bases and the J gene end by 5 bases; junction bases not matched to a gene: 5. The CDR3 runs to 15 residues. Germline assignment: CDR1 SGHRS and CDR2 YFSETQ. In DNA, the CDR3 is TGCGCCAGCAGCTGGGAGGGACAGGGTACCGGGGAGCTGTTTTTT. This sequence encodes CASSWEGQGTGELFF.

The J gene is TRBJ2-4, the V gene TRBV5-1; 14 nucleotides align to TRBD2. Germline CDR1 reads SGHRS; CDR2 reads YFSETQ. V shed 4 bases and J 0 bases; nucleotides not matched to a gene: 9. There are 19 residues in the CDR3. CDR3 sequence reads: CASSAGLAGGGLAKNIQYF. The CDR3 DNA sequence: TGCGCCAGCAGCGCAGGACTAGCGGGGGGAGGGCTAGCCAAAAACATTCAGTACTTC. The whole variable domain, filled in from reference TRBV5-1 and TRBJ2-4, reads KAGVTQTPRYLIKTRGQQVTLSCSPISGHRSVSWYQQTPGQGLQFLFEYFSETQRNKGNFPGRFSGRQFSNSRSEMNVSTLELGDSALYLCASSAGLAGGGLAKNIQYFGAGTRLSVL.

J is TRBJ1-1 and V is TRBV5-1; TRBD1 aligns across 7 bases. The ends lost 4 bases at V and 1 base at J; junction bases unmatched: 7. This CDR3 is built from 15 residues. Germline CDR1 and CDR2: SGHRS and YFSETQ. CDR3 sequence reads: CASSLEGQSNTEAFF. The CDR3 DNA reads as TGCGCCAGCAGCCTGGAGGGACAGTCGAACACTGAAGCTTTCTTT.